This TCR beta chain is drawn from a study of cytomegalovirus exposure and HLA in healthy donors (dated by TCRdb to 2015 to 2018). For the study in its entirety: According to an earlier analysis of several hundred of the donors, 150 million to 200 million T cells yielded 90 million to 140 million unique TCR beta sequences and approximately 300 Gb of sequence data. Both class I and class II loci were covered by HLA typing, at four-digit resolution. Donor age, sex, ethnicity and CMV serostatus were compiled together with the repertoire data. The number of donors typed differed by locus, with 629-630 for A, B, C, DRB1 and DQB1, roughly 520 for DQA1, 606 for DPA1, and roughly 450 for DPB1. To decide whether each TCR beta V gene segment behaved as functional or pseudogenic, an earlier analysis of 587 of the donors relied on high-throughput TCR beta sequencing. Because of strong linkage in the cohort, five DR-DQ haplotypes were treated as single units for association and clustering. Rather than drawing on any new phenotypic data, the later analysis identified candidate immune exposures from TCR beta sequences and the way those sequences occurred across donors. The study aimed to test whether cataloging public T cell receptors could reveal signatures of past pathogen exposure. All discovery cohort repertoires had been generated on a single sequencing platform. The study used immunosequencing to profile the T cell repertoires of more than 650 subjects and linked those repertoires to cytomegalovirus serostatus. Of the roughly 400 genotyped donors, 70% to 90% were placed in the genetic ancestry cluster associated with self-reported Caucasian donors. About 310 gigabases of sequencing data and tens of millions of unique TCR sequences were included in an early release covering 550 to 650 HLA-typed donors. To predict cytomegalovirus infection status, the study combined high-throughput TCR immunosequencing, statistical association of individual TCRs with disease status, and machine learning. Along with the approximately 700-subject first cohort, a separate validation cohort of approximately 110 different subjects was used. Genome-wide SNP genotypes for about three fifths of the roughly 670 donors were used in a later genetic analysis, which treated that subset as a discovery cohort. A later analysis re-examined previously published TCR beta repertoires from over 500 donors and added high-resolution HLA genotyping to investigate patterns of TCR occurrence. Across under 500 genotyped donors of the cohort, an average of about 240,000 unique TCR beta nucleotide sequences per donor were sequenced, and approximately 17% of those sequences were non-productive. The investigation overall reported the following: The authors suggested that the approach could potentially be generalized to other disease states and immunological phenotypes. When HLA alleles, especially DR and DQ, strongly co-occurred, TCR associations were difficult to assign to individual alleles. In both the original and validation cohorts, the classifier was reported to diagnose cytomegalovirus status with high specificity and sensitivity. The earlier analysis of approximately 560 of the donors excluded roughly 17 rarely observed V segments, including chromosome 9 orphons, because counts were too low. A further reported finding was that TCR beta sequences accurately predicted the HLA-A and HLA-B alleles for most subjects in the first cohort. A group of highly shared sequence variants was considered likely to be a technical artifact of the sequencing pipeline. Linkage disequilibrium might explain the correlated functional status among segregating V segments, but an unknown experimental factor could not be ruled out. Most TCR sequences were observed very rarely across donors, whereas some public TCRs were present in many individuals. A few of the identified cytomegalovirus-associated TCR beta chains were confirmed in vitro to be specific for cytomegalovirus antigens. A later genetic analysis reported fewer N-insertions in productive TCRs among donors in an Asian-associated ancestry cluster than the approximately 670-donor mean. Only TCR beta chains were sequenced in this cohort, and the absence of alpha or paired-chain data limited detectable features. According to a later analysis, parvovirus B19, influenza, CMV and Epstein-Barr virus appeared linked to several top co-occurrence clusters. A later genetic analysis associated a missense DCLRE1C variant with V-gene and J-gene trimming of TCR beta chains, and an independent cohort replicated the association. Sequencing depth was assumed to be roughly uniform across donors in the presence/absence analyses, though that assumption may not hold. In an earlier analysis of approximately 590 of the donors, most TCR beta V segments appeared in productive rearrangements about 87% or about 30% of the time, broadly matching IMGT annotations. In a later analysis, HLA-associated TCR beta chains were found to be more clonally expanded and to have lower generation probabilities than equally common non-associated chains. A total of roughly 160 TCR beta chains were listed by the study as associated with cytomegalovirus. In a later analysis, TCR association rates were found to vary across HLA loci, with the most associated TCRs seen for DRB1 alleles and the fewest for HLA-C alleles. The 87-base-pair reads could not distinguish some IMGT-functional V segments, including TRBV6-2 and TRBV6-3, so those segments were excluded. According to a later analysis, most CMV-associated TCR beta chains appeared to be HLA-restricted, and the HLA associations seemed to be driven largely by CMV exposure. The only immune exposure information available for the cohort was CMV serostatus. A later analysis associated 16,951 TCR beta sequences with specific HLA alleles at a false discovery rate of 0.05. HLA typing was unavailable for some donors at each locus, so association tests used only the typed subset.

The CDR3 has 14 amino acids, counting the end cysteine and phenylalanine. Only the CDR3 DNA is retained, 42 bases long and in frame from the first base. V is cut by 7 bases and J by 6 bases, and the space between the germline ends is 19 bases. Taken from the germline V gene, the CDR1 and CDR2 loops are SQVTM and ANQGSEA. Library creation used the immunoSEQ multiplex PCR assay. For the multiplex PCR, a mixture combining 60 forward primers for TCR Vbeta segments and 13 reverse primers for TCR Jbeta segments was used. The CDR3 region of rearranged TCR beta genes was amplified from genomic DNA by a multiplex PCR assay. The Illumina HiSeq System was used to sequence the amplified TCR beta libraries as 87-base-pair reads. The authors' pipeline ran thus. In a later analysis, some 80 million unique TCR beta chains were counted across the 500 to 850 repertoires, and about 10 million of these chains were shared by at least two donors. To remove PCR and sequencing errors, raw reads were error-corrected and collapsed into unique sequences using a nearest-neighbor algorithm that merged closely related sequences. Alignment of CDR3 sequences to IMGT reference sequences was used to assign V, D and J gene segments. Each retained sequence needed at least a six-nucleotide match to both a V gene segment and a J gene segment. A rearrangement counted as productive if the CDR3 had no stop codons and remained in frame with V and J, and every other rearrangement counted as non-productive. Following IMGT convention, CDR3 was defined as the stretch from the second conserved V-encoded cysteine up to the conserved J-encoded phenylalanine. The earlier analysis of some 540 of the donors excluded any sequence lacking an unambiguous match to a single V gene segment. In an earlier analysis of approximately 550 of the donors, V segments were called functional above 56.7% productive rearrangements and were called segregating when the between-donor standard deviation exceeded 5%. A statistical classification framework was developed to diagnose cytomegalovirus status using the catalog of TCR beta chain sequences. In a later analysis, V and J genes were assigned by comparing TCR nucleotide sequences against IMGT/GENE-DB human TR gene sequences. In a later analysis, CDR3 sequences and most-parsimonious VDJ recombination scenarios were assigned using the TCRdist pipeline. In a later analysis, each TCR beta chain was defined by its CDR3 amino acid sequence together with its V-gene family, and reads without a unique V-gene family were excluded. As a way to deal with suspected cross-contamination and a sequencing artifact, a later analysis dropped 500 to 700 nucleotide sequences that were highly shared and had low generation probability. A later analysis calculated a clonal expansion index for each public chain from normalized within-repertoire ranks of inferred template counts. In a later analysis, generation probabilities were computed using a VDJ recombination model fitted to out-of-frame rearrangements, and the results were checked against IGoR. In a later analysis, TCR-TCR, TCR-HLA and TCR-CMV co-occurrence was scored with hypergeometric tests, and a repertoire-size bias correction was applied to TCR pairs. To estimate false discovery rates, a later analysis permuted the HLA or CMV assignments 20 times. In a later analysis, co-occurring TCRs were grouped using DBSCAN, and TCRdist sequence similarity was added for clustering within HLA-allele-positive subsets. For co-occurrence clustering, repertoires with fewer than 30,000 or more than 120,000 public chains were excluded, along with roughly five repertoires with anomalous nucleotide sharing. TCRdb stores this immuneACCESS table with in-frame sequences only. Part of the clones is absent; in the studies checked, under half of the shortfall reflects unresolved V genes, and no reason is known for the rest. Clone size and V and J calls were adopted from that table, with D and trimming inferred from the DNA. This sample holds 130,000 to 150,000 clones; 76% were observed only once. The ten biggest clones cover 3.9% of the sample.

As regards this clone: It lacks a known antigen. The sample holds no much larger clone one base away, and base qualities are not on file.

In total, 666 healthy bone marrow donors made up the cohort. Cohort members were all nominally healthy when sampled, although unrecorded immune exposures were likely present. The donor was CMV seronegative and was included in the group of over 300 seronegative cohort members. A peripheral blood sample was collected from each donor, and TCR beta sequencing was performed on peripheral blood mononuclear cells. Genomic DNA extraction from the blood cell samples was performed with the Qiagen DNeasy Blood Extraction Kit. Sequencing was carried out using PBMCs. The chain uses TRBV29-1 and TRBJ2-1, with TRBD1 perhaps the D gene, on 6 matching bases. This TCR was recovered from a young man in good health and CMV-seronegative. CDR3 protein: CSANSWGPLNEQFF. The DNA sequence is TGCAGCGCCAATTCATGGGGGCCCCTCAATGAGCAGTTCTTC.